This T cell receptor beta chain originates from a study of blood T cell repertoires in COVID-19. Background on the study: Material from acute and convalescent COVID-19 was sourced from the United States, Italy and Spain. T cells, B-cell-depleted T cells, or PBMCs provided the cDNA or gDNA that served as material.

In the original analysis: Reference gene primers were amplified, and this amplification served to estimate nucleated cell counts. The method was immunoSEQ multiplex PCR; TCRdb's version includes in-frame clones alone and lacks a portion of them. From that table come the V and J calls and clone size; the DNA was used to work out D and trimming. The repertoire holds around 97,000 clones, about 91% seen once, with about 3% in the top ten. With 5 bases clipped from V and 3 bases from J, the junction kept 8 bases outside the gene matches. The CDR3 sequence is 16 residues long. Germline V lookup: CDR1 SGHTA, CDR2 FQGNSA.

The sequenced sample was peripheral blood. The chain uses TRBV7-2 and TRBJ2-3; 10 bases are a match to TRBD2. The sequence came from a human donor in a cohort sampled during active COVID-19. The DNA of the CDR3 is TGTGCCAGCAGCCTATGGACTAGCGGAGGGACAGATACGCAGTATTTT. Translation gives CASSLWTSGGTDTQYF.